The entry below gives a single T cell receptor (beta chain) sequence along with its context. No antigen is known for it. The record originates from a study of T cell responses to AZD1222 COVID-19 vaccine. Sequencing used immunoSEQ multiplex PCR; TCRdb keeps in-frame clones, though not all of them. The sample has around 180,000 clones; around 92% are singletons. Whole-study findings and limits: At 160-218 and 743-854, vaccine-associated CD4 TCRs were dominant, and they spanned spike.

This CDR3 spans 19 amino acids. With 1 base clipped from V and 8 bases from J, the junction kept 15 bases outside the gene matches. Germline CDR1 reads LGHDT; CDR2 reads YNNKEL (reference sequence). The material sequenced was peripheral blood, taken on day 0 of AZD1222 vaccination. The chain has TRBV3-1 (or the pseudogene TRBV3-2) and TRBJ2-1; TRBD2 agrees at 12 bases. This clonotype originated in an adult in good health. CDR3 in amino acids: CASSQARTSGGTIRDEQFF. The CDR3 DNA is TGTGCCAGCAGCCAAGCCAGAACTAGCGGGGGGACTATACGGGATGAGCAGTTCTTC.